This entry lists 22 T cell receptor beta chains sequenced from one sample in a study of blood T cell repertoires in COVID-19 (dated by TCRdb to about 2020). The library was built by means of the immunoSEQ multiplex PCR assay. TCRdb's version of the immuneACCESS table is confined to in-frame rearrangements and falls short of the full clone set. An unresolved V gene accounts for under half of the shortfall where checked; the remainder is of unknown origin. This sample lists approximately 190,000 clones; roughly 86% were detected once. In total, the top ten clones hold 4.5% to 6% of the sample. The sample taken for sequencing was peripheral blood. Receptors originate from a woman aged 70-85 years with active or convalescent COVID-19.

The V gene is TRBV6-5, the J gene TRBJ2-3; TRBD2 matches 10 bases. Looked up from germline, CDR1 is MNHEY and CDR2 is SVGAGI. Losses at the gene ends were 4 bases for V and 7 bases for J; bases not matched to a gene: 8. The CDR3 length is 15 residues. The CDR3 loop reads CASSSWTSGDNTQYF. The CDR3 DNA follows: TGTGCCAGCAGTTCGTGGACTAGCGGAGACAATACGCAGTATTTT.

The chain links TRBV14 to TRBJ2-1; tentatively, D is TRBD2 (6 bases). Trimming took off 4 bases at V and 1 base at J, with 14 bases between the two ends. Germline-derived CDR1 and CDR2 are SGHDN and FVKESK. This CDR3 has 16 amino acids. CDR3 DNA sequence: TGTGCCAGCAGCCCCTTGGAGGGTAGGTCCTACAATGAGCAGTTCTTC. It translates to CASSPLEGRSYNEQFF.

The gene calls are TRBV5-1 and TRBJ2-3; D ambiguous. CDR1 and CDR2 from the germline V gene are SGHRS and YFSETQ. V was pared by 4 bases and J by 2 bases, with 17 bases between. The CDR3 length is 16 residues. CDR3 DNA sequence: TGCGCCAGCAGCGTCGGCAGCGTACGGCCCACAGATACGCAGTATTTT. Translating it yields CASSVGSVRPTDTQYF. The full variable domain, with the rest looked up from reference TRBV5-1 and TRBJ2-3, is KAGVTQTPRYLIKTRGQQVTLSCSPISGHRSVSWYQQTPGQGLQFLFEYFSETQRNKGNFPGRFSGRQFSNSRSEMNVSTLELGDSALYLCASSVGSVRPTDTQYFGPGTRLTVL.

In its sample, this clone was seen a few times. The chain has TRBV12-5 and TRBJ1-5; D may be TRBD1 (6 bases). Germline CDR1 reads LGHNT; CDR2 reads FRNRAP. V lost 0 bases and J 3 bases, leaving 12 bases between the germline ends. This CDR3 has 16 residues. CDR3 in amino acids: CASGLVPRGVNQPQHF. DNA for the CDR3: TGTGCTAGTGGTTTGGTACCCAGGGGTGTCAATCAGCCCCAGCATTTT.

The chain recombines TRBV7-8 with TRBJ2-7; 8 nucleotides align to TRBD2. The V and J ends lost 6 bases and 2 bases, in that order; junction bases with no gene match: 6. The CDR3 covers 14 residues. Germline CDR1 and CDR2: SGHVS and FQNEAQ. CDR3 coding DNA: TGTGCCAGCAGTGGGGGGCGGGGGGCCTACGAGCAGTACTTC. This sequence encodes CASSGGRGAYEQYF.

The rearrangement links TRBV10-3 to TRBJ2-1, with no clear D. Trimming took off 2 bases at V and 8 bases at J, with 16 bases between the two ends. CDR3 length: 15 amino acids. Germline V gene sequence: CDR1 ENHRY, CDR2 SYGVKD. CDR3 amino acids: CAISELGRNADEQFF. CDR3 coding DNA: TGTGCCATCAGTGAGCTTGGTAGAAACGCGGATGAGCAGTTCTTC.

The rearrangement joins TRBV18 to TRBJ2-2; TRBD2 is a possible D gene (6 bases). Trimming removed 3 bases from V and 3 bases from J, with 11 bases in between. CDR1 and CDR2 from the germline V gene are KGHSH and LQKENI. The CDR3 covers 15 residues. The CDR3, as DNA: TGTGCCAGCTCACCCAAAGGCGGGGACACCGGGGAGCTGTTTTTT. It specifies CASSPKGGDTGELFF.

The genes are TRBV15 and TRBJ2-2; 7 bases match TRBD2. This CDR3 spans 15 amino acids. Germline V gene lookup returns CDR1 LNHNV and CDR2 YYDKDF (reference sequence). Trimming cost V 3 bases and J 6 bases; bases outside gene matches: 7. CDR3: CATSSPGTTPGELFF. The CDR3 nucleotides read TGTGCCACCAGCAGCCCCGGGACTACCCCCGGGGAGCTGTTTTTT. Complete variable domain (other parts from reference TRBV15 and TRBJ2-2): DAMVIQNPRYQVTQFGKPVTLSCSQTLNHNVMYWYQQKSSQAPKLLFHYYDKDFNNEADTPDNFQSRRPNTSFCFLDIRSPGLGDTAMYLCATSSPGTTPGELFFGEGSRLTVL.

The chain has TRBV19 and TRBJ2-7; D is possibly TRBD2 (5 bases). V lost 4 bases, J lost 0 bases, and 7 bases lay in between. The CDR3 spans 13 residues. Germline CDR1 and CDR2: LNHDA and SQIVND (reference sequence). The CDR3 bases are TGTGCCAGTAGTAGGAGGAGCTCCTACGAGCAGTACTTC. Its translation: CASSRRSSYEQYF. The full variable domain, its missing parts supplied by reference TRBV19 and TRBJ2-7, is DGGITQSPKYLFRKEGQNVTLSCEQNLNHDAMYWYRQDPGQGLRLIYYSQIVNDFQKGDIAEGYSVSREKKESFPLTVTSAQKNPTAFYLCASSRRSSYEQYFGPGTRLTVT.

V is TRBV2 and J is TRBJ2-2; D perhaps matches TRBD1 (5 bases). This CDR3 contains 16 residues. Trimming cost V 3 bases and J 7 bases, with 18 bases left between them. In germline, CDR1 is SNHLY, CDR2 FYNNEI. This chain's CDR3 is CASSDGQGIGFGELFF. CDR3 coding DNA: TGTGCCAGCAGTGATGGGCAGGGAATAGGTTTCGGGGAGCTGTTTTTT.

The genes are TRBV15 and TRBJ2-1; D not resolved. CDR3 length equals 11 residues. In germline, CDR1 is LNHNV, CDR2 YYDKDF (reference sequence). The V end was cut by 4 bases, the J end by 7 bases, with 5 bases between. CDR3 sequence reads: CATSIRNEQFF. CDR3 nucleotides: TGTGCCACCAGCATACGGAATGAGCAGTTCTTC.

This chain uses TRBV6-2 or TRBV6-3 with TRBJ2-5, with 9 nucleotides matching TRBD2. J gave up 2 bases and V 6 bases, and 4 bases lay outside the gene matches. CDR1 is MNHEY and CDR2 is SVGEGT in the germline V gene. This CDR3 spans 14 amino acids. CDR3 region: CASSRAGGQETQYF. Written as DNA, the CDR3 is TGTGCCAGCAGCAGAGCGGGGGGTCAAGAGACCCAGTACTTC.

The rearrangement uses TRBV13 and TRBJ2-7; D perhaps matches TRBD1 (6 bases). This CDR3 has 16 residues. With 0 bases removed from V and 0 bases from J, the gap between germline ends came to 12 bases. Per the germline V gene, CDR1 is PRHDT and CDR2 is FYEKMQ (reference sequence). This chain's CDR3 is CASSLGQGTYSYEQYF. The CDR3 DNA follows: TGTGCCAGCAGCTTAGGACAGGGAACATACTCCTACGAGCAGTACTTC.

CDR3 region: CASSDSGTGRSYTF. CDR3 nucleotide sequence: TGTGCCAGCAGTGATTCGGGGACAGGACGGAGCTACACCTTC. The J gene is TRBJ1-2, the V gene TRBV25-1; 8 positions match TRBD1. CDR1 MGHDK and CDR2 SYGVNS come from the germline V gene. J was trimmed by 9 bases and V by 3 bases; bases with no gene match: 9. CDR3 length: 14 residues.

This clone turned up a few times. The V call is TRBV7-3, the J call TRBJ1-1; the D gene is possibly TRBD1 (6 bases). Trimming removed 5 bases from V and 6 bases from J, with 13 bases in between. The germline V gene encodes CDR1 SGHTA and CDR2 FQGTGA. This CDR3 is 13 amino acids long. CDR3 sequence (DNA): TGTGCCAGCAGCCCAGGGACAAACTCTGAAGCTTTCTTT. Translated: CASSPGTNSEAFF.

This chain uses TRBV6-1 with TRBJ2-5; 9 bases fit TRBD1. CDR1 and CDR2 (germline): MNHNS, SASEGT. This CDR3 contains 16 residues. Trimming at V came to 2 bases and at J to 3 bases, leaving 7 bases not matched to a gene. The CDR3: CASSEIQGARKETQYF. In nucleotides, the CDR3 is TGTGCCAGCAGTGAAATACAGGGGGCTAGAAAAGAGACCCAGTACTTC.

Only one count was recorded for this clone. This chain uses TRBV19 with TRBJ2-1; a weak D match, TRBD1 (6 bases). The germline V and J ends were trimmed by 5 bases and 8 bases, with 22 bases remaining between them. The CDR3 covers 16 residues. The germline V gene has CDR1 LNHDA and CDR2 SQIVND (reference sequence). The chain's CDR3 is CASSRKIQGNNDEQFF. As DNA, the CDR3 is TGTGCCAGTAGTCGAAAAATTCAGGGGAATAACGATGAGCAGTTCTTC.

This clone occurred once. V is TRBV9 and J is TRBJ1-3; D remains unclear. The CDR3 length is 17 residues. The germline V gene encodes CDR1 SGDLS and CDR2 YYNGEE. The V gene lost 3 bases and the J gene lost 9 bases, with 25 bases spanning the gap. The CDR3: CASSASFFGGVVGTIYF. The CDR3 DNA reads as TGTGCCAGCAGCGCATCTTTCTTCGGTGGTGTAGTCGGCACCATATATTTT.

The chain is built from TRBV28 and TRBJ2-7; 15 bases agree with TRBD2. Germline loops: CDR1 MDHEN, CDR2 SYDVKM. This CDR3 has 19 residues. The V and J ends lost 5 bases and 0 bases, in that order; junction bases with no gene match: 11. The CDR3 sequence is CASSTTGLAGGRNSYEQYF. The CDR3 nucleotides are TGTGCCAGCAGTACCACGGGACTAGCGGGAGGACGGAACTCCTACGAGCAGTACTTC.

The V gene is TRBV6-1, the J gene TRBJ2-3; 13 nucleotides align to TRBD2. With 0 bases clipped from V and 5 bases from J, the junction kept 5 bases outside the gene matches. This CDR3 comprises 17 residues. CDR1 is MNHNS, CDR2 SASEGT, per germline. The DNA for the CDR3 is TGTGCCAGCAGTGAAGCGTTCGGACTAGCGGGAGTAGATACGCAGTATTTT. Amino acid sequence: CASSEAFGLAGVDTQYF.

The chain is built from TRBV11-3 and TRBJ2-1; D gene ambiguous. The CDR3 contains 14 residues. Germline loops: CDR1 SGHNT, CDR2 YENEEA. Trimming left V 5 bases short and J 5 bases short, with 13 bases between. The CDR3 here is CASSASLIDNEQFF. CDR3 sequence (DNA): TGTGCCAGCAGCGCCTCCCTGATAGACAATGAGCAGTTCTTC.

The rearrangement joins TRBV5-1 to TRBJ2-3, with 7 bases fitting TRBD2. The CDR3 runs 14 residues. V shed 5 bases and J 7 bases; nucleotides not matched to a gene: 10. CDR1 SGHRS and CDR2 YFSETQ come from the germline V gene. CDR3 sequence (DNA): TGCGCCAGCAGTAATGGCGGGAGACAAAATACGCAGTATTTT. Translated, it gives CASSNGGRQNTQYF.